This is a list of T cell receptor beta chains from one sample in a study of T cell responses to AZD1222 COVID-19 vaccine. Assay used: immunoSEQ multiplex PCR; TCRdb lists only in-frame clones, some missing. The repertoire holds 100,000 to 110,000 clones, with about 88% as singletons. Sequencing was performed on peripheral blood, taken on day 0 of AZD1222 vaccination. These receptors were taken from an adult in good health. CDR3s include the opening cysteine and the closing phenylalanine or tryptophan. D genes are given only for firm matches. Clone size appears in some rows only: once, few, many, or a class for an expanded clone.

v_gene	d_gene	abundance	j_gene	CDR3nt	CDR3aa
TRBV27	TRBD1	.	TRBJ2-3	TGTGCCAGCAGTCTTGACAGGGGGCCCGGAGATACGCAGTATTTT	CASSLDRGPGDTQYF
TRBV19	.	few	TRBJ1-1	TGTGCCTGTTCCGAGACACTGAACACTGAAGCTTTCTTT	CACSETLNTEAFF
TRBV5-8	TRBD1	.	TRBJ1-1	TGTGCCAGCAGCTGGGGGGACAGGCGATCTGAAGCTTTCTTT	CASSWGDRRSEAFF
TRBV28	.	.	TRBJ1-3	TGTGCCAGCAGTTTGGGAGGGTCTGCTGGAAACACCATATATTTT	CASSLGGSAGNTIYF
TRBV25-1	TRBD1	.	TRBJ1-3	TGTGCCAGCCGGGACAGGGCTGGAAACACCATATATTTT	CASRDRAGNTIYF
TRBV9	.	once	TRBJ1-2	TGTGCCAGCAGCGTAGCACAGGGCATAGGTTATGGCTACACCTTC	CASSVAQGIGYGYTF
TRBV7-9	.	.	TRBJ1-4	TGTGCCAGCAGCTTGTTCGGCAGGGGAGGGGAAAAACTGTTTTTT	CASSLFGRGGEKLFF
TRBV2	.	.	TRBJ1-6	TGTGCCAGCAGTCCGATCGTCTCTAATTCACCCCTCCACTTT	CASSPIVSNSPLHF
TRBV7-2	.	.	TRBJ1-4	TGTGCCAGCAGCTTAGGGGGGGGCAAGGAAAAACTGTTTTTT	CASSLGGGKEKLFF
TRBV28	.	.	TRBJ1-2	TGTGCCAGCAGTTTATGGGAGTGGAGCTATGGCTACACCTTC	CASSLWEWSYGYTF
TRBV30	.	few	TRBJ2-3	TGTGCCTCCCCATTAGCAGGGAGCACAGATACGCAGTATTTT	CASPLAGSTDTQYF
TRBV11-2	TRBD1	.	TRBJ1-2	TGTGCCAGCAGCCCAGGGACAGGGAGCCTCCATAACTATGGCTACACCTTC	CASSPGTGSLHNYGYTF
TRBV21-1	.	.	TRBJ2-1	TGTGCCAGCAGCAAAGGAGCGGCCGAGGGTCCCTACAATGAGCAGTTCTTC	CASSKGAAEGPYNEQFF
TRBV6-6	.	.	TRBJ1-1	TGTGCCAGCAGTCGCACGGGGGGTGAAGCTTTCTTT	CASSRTGGEAFF
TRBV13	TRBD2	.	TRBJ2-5	TGTGCCAGCAGCTTAAGCGGACTAGCGGTCCAAGAGACCCAGTACTTC	CASSLSGLAVQETQYF
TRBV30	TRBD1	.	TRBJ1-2	TGTGCCTGGAGTCAGGGGGCAGCAAACTATGGCTACACCTTC	CAWSQGAANYGYTF
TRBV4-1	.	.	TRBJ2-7	TGCGCCAGCAGCCAAGAGCCCCACGAGCAGTACTTC	CASSQEPHEQYF
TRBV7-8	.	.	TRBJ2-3	TGTGCCAGCAGCTTACGAGACCAAGGTTTCTGGTCTGTTACAGATACGCAGTATTTT	CASSLRDQGFWSVTDTQYF
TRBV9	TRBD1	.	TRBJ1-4	TGTGCCAGCAGCGGGACAGGGTACGGTGAAAAACTGTTTTTT	CASSGTGYGEKLFF
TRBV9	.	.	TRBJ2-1	TGTGCCAGCAGCGTAGATAACTCCCGAAACTACAATGAGCAGTTCTTC	CASSVDNSRNYNEQFF
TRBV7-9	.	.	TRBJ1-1	TGTGCCAGCAGCTTAAACACTGAAGCTTTCTTT	CASSLNTEAFF
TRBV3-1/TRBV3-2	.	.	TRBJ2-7	TGTGCCAGCAGCTCCGTGAGCGAGCAGTACTTC	CASSSVSEQYF
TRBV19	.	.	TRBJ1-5	TGTGCCAGTACCCCTAGGGGCGGAGGAGACAATCAGCCCCAGCATTTT	CASTPRGGGDNQPQHF
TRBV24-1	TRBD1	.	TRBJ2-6	TGTGCCACCAGTGCCCACAGAGGGGGCGCAGAAGCTGGGGCCAACGTCCTGACTTTC	CATSAHRGGAEAGANVLTF
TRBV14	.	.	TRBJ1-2	TGTGCCAGCAGCCCTCGCCCAGTAGATGGCTACACCTTC	CASSPRPVDGYTF
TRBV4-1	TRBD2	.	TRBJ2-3	TGCGCCAGCAGCCAACTAGCGGGAGTTAGCACAGATACGCAGTATTTT	CASSQLAGVSTDTQYF
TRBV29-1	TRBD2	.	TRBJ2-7	TGCAGCGTGCGGGCGGGAGGGAAGTACGAGCAGTACTTC	CSVRAGGKYEQYF
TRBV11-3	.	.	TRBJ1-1	TGTGCCAGCAGCTTCCAAAACGTGGGCACTGAAGCTTTCTTT	CASSFQNVGTEAFF
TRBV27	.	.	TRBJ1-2	TGTGCCAGCAGGAGAGAGGGGGGAGGATATGGCTACACCTTC	CASRREGGGYGYTF
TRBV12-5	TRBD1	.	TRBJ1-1	TGTGCTAGTGGCCGCTCGCTTGGAACAGGGGGCACTGAAGCTTTCTTT	CASGRSLGTGGTEAFF
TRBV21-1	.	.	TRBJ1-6	TGTGCCAGCAGCCTACCGACAGGGATAGATAATTCACCCCTCCACTTT	CASSLPTGIDNSPLHF
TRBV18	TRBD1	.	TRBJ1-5	TGTGCCAGCTCACCGGGGACAGGGAGCAATCAGCCCCAGCATTTT	CASSPGTGSNQPQHF
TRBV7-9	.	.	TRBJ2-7	TGTGCCAGCAGACCCCTATTGAGGGCTACCTCCTACGAGCAGTACTTC	CASRPLLRATSYEQYF
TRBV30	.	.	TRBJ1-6	TGTGCCTGGAGGGACGGACAGTTAGGTCATTCACCCCTCCACTTT	CAWRDGQLGHSPLHF
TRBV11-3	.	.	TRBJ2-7	TGTGCCAGCAGCTCGTGGTTATCGGGCTCCGACGAGCAGTACTTC	CASSSWLSGSDEQYF
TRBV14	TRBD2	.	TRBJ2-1	TGTGCCAGCAGCTCTCTGCGCGGGAGCTCCTACAATGAGCAGTTCTTC	CASSSLRGSSYNEQFF
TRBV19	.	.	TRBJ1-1	TGTGCCAGTATGCTCGGAGGGGACTGGAACACTGAAGCTTTCTTT	CASMLGGDWNTEAFF
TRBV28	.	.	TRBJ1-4	TGTGCCAGCACGGGGTCATGGGGGGAAAAACTGTTTTTT	CASTGSWGEKLFF
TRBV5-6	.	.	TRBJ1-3	TGTGCCAGCAGCTTGTCTGCAGCCTGGTCTGGAAACACCATATATTTT	CASSLSAAWSGNTIYF
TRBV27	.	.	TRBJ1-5	TGTGCCAGCAGTGGGGACGGGGGAACACAGCCCCAGCATTTT	CASSGDGGTQPQHF
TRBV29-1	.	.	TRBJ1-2	TGCAGCGTTCCCCTACAAGGGGCAGGGGTTAACTATGGCTACACCTTC	CSVPLQGAGVNYGYTF
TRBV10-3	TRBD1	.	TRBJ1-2	TGTGCCATCAACCCGCGGGACAGGGGAAACTATGGCTACACCTTC	CAINPRDRGNYGYTF
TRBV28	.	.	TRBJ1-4	TGTGCCAGCAGTCTACAGGCGTCGGGGAAACTGTTTTTT	CASSLQASGKLFF
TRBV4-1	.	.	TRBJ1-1	TGCGCCAGCAGCCAATCCGGGACGAACACTGAAGCTTTCTTT	CASSQSGTNTEAFF